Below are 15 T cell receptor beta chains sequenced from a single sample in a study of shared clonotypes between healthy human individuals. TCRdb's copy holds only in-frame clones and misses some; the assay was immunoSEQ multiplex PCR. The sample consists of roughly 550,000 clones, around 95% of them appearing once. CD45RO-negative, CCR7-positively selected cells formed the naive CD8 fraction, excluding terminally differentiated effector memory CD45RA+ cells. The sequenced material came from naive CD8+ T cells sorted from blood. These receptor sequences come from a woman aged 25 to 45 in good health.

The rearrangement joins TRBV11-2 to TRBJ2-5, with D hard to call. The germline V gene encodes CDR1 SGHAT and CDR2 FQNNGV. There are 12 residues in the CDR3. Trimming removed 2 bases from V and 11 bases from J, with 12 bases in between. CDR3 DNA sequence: TGTGCCAGCAGCTTATCCGTCCGAGAGCAGTACTTC. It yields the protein CASSLSVREQYF.

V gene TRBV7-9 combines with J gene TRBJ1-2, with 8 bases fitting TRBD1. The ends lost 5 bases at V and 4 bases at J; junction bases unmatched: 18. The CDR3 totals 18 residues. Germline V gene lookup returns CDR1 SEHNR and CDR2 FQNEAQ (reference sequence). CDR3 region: CASSLIVQGARLVYGYTF. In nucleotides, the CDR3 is TGTGCCAGCAGCCTCATCGTGCAGGGGGCTCGTCTAGTCTATGGCTACACCTTC. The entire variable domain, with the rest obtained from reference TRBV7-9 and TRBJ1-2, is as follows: DTGVSQNPRHKITKRGQNVTFRCDPISEHNRLYWYRQTLGQGPEFLTYFQNEAQLEKSRLLSDRFSAERPKGSFSTLEIQRTEQGDSAMYLCASSLIVQGARLVYGYTFGSGTRLTVV.

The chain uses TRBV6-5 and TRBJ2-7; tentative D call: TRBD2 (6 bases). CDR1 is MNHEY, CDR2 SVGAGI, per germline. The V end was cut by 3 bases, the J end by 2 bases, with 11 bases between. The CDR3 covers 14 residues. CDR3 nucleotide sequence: TGTGCCAGCAGTTATAGGCGGGGAGCCTACGAGCAGTACTTC. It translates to CASSYRRGAYEQYF.

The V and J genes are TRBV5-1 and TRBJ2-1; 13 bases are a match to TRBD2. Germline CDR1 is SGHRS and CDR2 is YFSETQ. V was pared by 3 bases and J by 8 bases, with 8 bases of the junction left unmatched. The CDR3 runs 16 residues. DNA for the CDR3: TGCGCCAGCAGCTCGGCACTAGCGGGAGGGCATCATGAGCAGTTCTTC. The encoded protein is CASSSALAGGHHEQFF.

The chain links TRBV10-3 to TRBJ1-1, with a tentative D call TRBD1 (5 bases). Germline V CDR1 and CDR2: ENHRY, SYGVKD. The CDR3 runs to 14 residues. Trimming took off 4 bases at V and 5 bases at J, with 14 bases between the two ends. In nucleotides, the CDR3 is TGTGCCATCAGTGCCTCCTCTGGGGCGACTGAAGCTTTCTTT. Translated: CAISASSGATEAFF.

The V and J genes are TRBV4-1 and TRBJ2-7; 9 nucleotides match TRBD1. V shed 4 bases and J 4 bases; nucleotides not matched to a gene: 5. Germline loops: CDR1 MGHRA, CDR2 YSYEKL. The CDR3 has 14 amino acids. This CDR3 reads CASSPFGTGYEQYF. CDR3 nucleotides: TGCGCCAGCAGCCCATTCGGGACAGGGTACGAGCAGTACTTC.

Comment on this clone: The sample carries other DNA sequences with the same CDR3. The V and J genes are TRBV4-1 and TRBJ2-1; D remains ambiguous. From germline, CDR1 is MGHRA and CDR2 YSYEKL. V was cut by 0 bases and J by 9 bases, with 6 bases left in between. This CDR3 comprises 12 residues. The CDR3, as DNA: TGCGCCAGCAGCCAAGAAGGTTTTGAGCAGTTCTTC. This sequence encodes CASSQEGFEQFF.

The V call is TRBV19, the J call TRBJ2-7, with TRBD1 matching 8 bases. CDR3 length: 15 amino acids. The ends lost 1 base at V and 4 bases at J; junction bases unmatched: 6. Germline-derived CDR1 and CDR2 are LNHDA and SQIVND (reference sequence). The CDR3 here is CASSIGQGAPYEQYF. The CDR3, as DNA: TGTGCCAGTAGTATAGGTCAGGGGGCGCCATACGAGCAGTACTTC. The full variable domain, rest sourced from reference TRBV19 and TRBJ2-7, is DGGITQSPKYLFRKEGQNVTLSCEQNLNHDAMYWYRQDPGQGLRLIYYSQIVNDFQKGDIAEGYSVSREKKESFPLTVTSAQKNPTAFYLCASSIGQGAPYEQYFGPGTRLTVT.

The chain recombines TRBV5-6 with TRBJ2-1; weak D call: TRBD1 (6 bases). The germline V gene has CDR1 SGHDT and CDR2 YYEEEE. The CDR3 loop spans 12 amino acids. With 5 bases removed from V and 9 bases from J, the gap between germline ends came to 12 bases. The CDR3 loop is CASSPTGSEQFF. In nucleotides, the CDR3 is TGTGCCAGCAGTCCTACAGGGTCTGAGCAGTTCTTC.

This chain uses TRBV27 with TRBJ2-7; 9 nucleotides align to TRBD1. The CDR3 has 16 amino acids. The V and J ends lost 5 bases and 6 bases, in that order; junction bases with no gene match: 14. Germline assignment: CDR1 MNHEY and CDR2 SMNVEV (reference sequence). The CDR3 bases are TGTGCCAGCAGTCTCTTAGGGGGGACAGGGTTCGGCGAGCAGTACTTC. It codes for CASSLLGGTGFGEQYF.

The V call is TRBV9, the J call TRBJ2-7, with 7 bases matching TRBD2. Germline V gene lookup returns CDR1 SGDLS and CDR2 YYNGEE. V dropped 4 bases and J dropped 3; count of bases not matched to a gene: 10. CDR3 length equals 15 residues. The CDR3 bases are TGTGCCAGCAGCCCCTCGGGGAGGGGTCTCTACGAGCAGTACTTC. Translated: CASSPSGRGLYEQYF.

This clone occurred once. CDR3 bases: TGTGCCAGTCGGACTAGCGGGAGGCTTACCGGGGAGCTGTTTTTT. Encoded protein: CASRTSGRLTGELFF. The chain carries TRBV19 and TRBJ2-2; TRBD2 aligns across 14 bases. The germline CDR1 and CDR2 sequences are LNHDA and SQIVND (reference sequence). CDR3 length equals 15 residues. Trimming took 8 bases from V and 5 from J; bases not matched to a gene: 4.

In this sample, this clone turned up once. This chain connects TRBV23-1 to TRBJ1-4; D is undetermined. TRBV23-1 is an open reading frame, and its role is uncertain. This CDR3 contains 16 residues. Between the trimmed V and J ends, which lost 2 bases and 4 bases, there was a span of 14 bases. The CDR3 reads CASSQKSASGNEKLFF. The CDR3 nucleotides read TGCGCCAGCAGTCAAAAATCAGCCTCAGGTAATGAAAAACTGTTTTTT.

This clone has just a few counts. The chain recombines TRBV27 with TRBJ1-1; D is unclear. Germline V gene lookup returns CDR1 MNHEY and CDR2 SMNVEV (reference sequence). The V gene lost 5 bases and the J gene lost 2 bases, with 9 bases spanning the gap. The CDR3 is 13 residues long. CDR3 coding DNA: TGTGCCAGCAGTAACAGTCATAACACTGAAGCTTTCTTT. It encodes CASSNSHNTEAFF.

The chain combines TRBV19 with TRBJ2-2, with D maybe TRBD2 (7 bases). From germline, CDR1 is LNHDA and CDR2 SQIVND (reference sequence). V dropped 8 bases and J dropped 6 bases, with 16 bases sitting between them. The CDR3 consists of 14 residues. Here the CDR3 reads CASYGLGGPGELFF. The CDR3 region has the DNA TGTGCCAGTTACGGATTGGGGGGGCCCGGGGAGCTGTTTTTT. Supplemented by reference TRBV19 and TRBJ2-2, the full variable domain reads DGGITQSPKYLFRKEGQNVTLSCEQNLNHDAMYWYRQDPGQGLRLIYYSQIVNDFQKGDIAEGYSVSREKKESFPLTVTSAQKNPTAFYLCASYGLGGPGELFFGEGSRLTVL.